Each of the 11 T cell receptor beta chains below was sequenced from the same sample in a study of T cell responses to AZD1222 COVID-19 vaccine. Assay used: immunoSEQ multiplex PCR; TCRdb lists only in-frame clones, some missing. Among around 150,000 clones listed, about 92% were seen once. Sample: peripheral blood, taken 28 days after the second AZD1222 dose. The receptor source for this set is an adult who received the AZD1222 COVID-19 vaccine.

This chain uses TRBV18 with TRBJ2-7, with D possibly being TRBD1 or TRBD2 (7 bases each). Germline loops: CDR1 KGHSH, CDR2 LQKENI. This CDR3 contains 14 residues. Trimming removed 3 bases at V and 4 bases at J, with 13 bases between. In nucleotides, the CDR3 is TGTGCCAGCTCACCCAGACAGGGAGGGTACGAGCAGTACTTC. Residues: CASSPRQGGYEQYF.

The CDR3 loop is CASSENTPTGELFF. In DNA, the CDR3 is TGCGCCAGCAGTGAAAACACCCCCACCGGGGAGCTGTTTTTT. The V call is TRBV10-1, the J call TRBJ2-2, with D hard to call. The V end was cut by 3 bases, the J end by 4 bases, with 9 bases between. This CDR3 comprises 14 residues. CDR1 and CDR2 (germline): WNHNN, SYGVQD (reference sequence).

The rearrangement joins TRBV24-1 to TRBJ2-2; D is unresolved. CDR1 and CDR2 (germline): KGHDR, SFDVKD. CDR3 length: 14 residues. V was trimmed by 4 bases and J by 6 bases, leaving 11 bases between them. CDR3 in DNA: TGTGCCACCAGTGAGGGGTCCGACGCCGGGGAGCTGTTTTTT. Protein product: CATSEGSDAGELFF.

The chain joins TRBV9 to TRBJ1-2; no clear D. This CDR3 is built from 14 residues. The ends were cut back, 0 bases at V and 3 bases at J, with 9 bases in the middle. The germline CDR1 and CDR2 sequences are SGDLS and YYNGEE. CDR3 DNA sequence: TGTGCCAGCAGCGTAGCTGGCCTCGACTATGGCTACACCTTC. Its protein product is CASSVAGLDYGYTF.

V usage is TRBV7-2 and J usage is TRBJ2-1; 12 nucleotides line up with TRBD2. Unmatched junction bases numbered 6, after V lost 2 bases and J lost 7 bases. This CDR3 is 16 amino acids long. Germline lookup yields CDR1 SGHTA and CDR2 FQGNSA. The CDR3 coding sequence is TGTGCCAGCAGCTTATGGAGGACTAGCGGGGTGAATGAGCAGTTCTTC. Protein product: CASSLWRTSGVNEQFF. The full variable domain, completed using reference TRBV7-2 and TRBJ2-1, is GAGVSQSPSNKVTEKGKDVELRCDPISGHTALYWYRQSLGQGLEFLIYFQGNSAPDKSGLPSDRFSAERTGGSVSTLTIQRTQQEDSAVYLCASSLWRTSGVNEQFFGPGTRLTVL.

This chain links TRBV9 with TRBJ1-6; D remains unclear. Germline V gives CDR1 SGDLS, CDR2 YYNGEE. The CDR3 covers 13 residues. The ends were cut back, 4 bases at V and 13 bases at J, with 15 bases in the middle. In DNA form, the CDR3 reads TGTGCCAGCAGCTTTAGTTGGGATCATCCCCTCCACTTT. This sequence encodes CASSFSWDHPLHF.

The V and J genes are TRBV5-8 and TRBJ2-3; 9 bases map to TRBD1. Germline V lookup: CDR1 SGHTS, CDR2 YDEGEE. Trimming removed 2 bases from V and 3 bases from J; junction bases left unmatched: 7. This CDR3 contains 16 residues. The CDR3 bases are TGTGCCAGCAGCTTCCTACAGGGGGCTGGGACAGATACGCAGTATTTT. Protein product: CASSFLQGAGTDTQYF.

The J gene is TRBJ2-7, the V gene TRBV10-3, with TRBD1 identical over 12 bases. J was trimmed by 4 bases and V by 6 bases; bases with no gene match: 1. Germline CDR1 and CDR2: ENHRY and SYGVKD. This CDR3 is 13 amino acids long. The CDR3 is CAIRGQGAYEQYF. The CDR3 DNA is TGTGCCATCAGGGGACAGGGGGCTTACGAGCAGTACTTC.

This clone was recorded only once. The CDR3 nucleotides are TGTGCCAGCAGTTTCGCCTCTACGGGGTTAGTCGGGGAGCTGTTTTTT. Its protein is CASSFASTGLVGELFF. The chain uses TRBV27 and TRBJ2-2; a possible D gene is TRBD2 (5 bases). This CDR3 spans 16 amino acids. V was shortened by 3 bases and J by 7 bases, with 18 bases between the two germline ends. Germline assignment: CDR1 MNHEY and CDR2 SMNVEV (reference sequence).

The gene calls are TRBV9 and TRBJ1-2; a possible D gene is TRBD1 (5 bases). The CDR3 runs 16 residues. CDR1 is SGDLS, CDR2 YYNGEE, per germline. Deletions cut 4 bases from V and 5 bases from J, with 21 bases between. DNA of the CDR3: TGTGCCAGCAGCCCCAACGTGGGGGGGACCAGATATGGCTACACCTTC. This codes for CASSPNVGGTRYGYTF.

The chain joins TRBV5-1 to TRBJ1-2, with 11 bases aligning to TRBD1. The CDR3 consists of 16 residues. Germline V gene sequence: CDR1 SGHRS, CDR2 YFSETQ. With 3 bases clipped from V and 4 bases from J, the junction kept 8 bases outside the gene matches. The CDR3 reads CASSSNLGTGGYGYTF. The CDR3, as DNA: TGCGCCAGCAGCTCAAACCTCGGGACAGGGGGCTATGGCTACACCTTC. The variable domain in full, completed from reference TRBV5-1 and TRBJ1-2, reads KAGVTQTPRYLIKTRGQQVTLSCSPISGHRSVSWYQQTPGQGLQFLFEYFSETQRNKGNFPGRFSGRQFSNSRSEMNVSTLELGDSALYLCASSSNLGTGGYGYTFGSGTRLTVV.